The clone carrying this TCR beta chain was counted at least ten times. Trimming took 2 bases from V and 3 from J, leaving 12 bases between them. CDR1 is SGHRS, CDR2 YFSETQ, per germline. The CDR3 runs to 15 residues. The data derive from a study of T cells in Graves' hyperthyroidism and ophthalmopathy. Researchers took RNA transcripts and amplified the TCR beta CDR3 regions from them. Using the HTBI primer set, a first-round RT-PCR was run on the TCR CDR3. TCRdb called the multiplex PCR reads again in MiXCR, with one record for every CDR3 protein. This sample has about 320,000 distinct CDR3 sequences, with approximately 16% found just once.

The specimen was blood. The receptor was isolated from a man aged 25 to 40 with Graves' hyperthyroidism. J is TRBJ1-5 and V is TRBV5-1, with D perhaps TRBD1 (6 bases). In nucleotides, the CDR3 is TGCGCCAGCAGCTTCGATGGACAGCCCAATCAGCCCCAGCATTTT. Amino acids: CASSFDGQPNQPQHF.